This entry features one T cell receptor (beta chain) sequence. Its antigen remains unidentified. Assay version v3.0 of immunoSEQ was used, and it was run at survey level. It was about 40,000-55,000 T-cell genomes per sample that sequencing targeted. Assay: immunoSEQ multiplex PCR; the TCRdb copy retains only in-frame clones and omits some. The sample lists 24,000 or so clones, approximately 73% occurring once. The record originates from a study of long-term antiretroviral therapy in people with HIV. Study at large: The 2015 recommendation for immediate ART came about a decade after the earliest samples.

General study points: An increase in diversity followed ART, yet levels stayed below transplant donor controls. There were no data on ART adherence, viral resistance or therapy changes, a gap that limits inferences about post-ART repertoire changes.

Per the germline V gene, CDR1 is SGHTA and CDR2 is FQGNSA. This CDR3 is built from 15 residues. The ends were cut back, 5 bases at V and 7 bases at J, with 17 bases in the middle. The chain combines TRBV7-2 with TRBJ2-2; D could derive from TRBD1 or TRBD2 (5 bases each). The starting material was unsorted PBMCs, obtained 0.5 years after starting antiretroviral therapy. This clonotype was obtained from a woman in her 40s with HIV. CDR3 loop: CASSPPQGAIGELFF. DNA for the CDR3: TGTGCCAGCAGCCCCCCCCAGGGAGCGATCGGGGAGCTGTTTTTT.